This paragraph reports one T cell receptor (beta chain). The antigen remains undetermined. The data originate from a study of regulatory T cells in long-lasting Graves disease. Points from the study as a whole: The researchers studied only peripheral blood, not thyroid tissue.

With iRepertoire HTBI primers and Arm-PCR of CDR3 regions, TCR beta libraries were built. TCRdb analysed the multiplex PCR reads with MiXCR anew, one entry per CDR3 protein. The table records under 500,000 distinct CDR3 sequences, less than 25% of them present only once. CDR1 MNHEY and CDR2 SVGAGI come from the germline V gene. There are 16 residues in the CDR3. With V trimmed by 0 bases and J by 4 bases, 7 bases remained unmatched. Documented time point: persistent/refractory GD, antithyroid drugs over 5 years with positive TRAb. The TCR library was made from RNA that had been extracted from PBMCs in TRIzol. Investigators report Graves' disease was diagnosed under American Thyroid Association guidelines.

The sequencing used peripheral blood mononuclear cells (PBMCs), collected when the disease was refractory, from a patient treated with antithyroid drugs. The sequence came from a female donor with Graves disease. The chain employs TRBV6-5 and TRBJ2-7, with TRBD2 identical over 9 bases. The CDR3, as DNA: TGTGCCAGCAGTTACTCGAGTGGTAGCGGGAGATACGAGCAGTACTTC. Protein sequence: CASSYSSGSGRYEQYF.